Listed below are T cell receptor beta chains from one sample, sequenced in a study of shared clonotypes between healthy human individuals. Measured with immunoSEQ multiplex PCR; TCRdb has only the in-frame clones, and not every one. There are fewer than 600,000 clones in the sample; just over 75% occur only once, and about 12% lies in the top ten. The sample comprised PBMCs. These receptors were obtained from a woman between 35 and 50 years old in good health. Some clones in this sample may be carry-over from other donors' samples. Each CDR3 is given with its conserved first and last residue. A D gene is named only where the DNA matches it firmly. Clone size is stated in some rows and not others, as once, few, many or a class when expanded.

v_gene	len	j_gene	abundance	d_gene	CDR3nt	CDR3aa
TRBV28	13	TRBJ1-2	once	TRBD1	TGTGCCAGCAGTACAACAGGGGGAAATGGCTACACCTTC	CASSTTGGNGYTF
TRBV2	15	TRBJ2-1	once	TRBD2	TGTGCCAGCAGTGAAGAGGGACTAGCGGCCAAGTGTCAGTTCTTC	CASSEEGLAAKCQFF
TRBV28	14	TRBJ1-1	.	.	TGTGCCAGCAGTAAGGATTTGTATAACACTGAAGCTTTCTTT	CASSKDLYNTEAFF
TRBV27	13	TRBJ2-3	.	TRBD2	TGTGCCAGCAGTCCCGGACTAGCGGATACGCAGTATTTT	CASSPGLADTQYF
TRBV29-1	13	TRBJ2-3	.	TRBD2	TGCAGCGCTGGACTAGGAGAAGCAGATACGCAGTATTTT	CSAGLGEADTQYF
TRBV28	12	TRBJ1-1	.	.	TGTGCCAGCAGTGCCCGGGCCTCCTCGGGGATATTT	CASSARASSGIF
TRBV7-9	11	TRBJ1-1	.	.	TGTGCCAGCAGCGACGGGCAGGTGGCTTTCTTT	CASSDGQVAFF
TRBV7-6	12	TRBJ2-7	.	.	TGTGCCAGCACAAGTAGCTCCTACGAGCAGTACTTC	CASTSSSYEQYF
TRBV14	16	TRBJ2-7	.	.	TGTGCCAGCAGCCACGGACCCCCCAATATTCGCTACGAGCAGTACTTC	CASSHGPPNIRYEQYF
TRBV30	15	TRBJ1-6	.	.	TGTGCCTGGAGGAACCGTCAGGCCTATAATTCACCCCTCCACTTT	CAWRNRQAYNSPLHF